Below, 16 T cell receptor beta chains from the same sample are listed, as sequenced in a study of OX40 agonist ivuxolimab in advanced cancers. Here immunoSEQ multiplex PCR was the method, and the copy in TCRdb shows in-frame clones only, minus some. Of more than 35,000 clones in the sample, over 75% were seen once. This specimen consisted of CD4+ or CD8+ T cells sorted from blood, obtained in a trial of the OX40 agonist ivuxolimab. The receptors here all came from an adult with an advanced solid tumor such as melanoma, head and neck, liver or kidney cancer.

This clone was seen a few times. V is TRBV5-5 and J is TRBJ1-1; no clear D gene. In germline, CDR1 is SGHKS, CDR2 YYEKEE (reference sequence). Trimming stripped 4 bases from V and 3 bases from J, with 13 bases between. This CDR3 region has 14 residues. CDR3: CASSLRIGDTEAFF. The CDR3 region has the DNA TGTGCCAGCAGCCTCAGGATTGGGGACACTGAAGCTTTCTTT.

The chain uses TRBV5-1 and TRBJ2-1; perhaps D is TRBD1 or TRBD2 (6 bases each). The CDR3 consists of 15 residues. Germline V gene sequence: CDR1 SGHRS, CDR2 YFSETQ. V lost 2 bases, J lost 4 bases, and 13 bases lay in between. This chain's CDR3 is CASSLFGGPYNEQFF. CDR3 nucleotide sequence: TGCGCCAGCAGCTTATTCGGGGGCCCTTACAATGAGCAGTTCTTC.

The CDR3 sequence: CASRSRAGGTDTQYF. In nucleotides, the CDR3 is TGTGCCAGCAGAAGTCGGGCGGGAGGCACAGATACGCAGTATTTT. The V gene is TRBV6-6, the J gene TRBJ2-3; 7 bases are shared with TRBD2. With 6 bases clipped from V and 1 base from J, the junction kept 7 bases outside the gene matches. This CDR3 comprises 15 residues. Germline assignment: CDR1 MNHNY and CDR2 SVGAGI (reference sequence).

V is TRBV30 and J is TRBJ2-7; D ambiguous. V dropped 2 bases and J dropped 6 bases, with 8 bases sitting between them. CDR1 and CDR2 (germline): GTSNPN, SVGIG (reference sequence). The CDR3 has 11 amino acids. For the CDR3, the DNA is TGTGCCTGGAGTAGGTTGTCCGAGCAGTACTTC. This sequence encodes CAWSRLSEQYF.

CDR3 protein: CASSLGGYWTGLGEQYF. The CDR3 nucleotides are TGTGCCAGCAGCTTAGGGGGGTATTGGACAGGGCTTGGCGAGCAGTACTTC. The V and J genes are TRBV7-2 and TRBJ2-5, with TRBD1 matching over 8 bases. TRBJ2-7 explains the end of the DNA better; the J call may be wrong. CDR3 length equals 17 residues. CDR1 SGHTA and CDR2 FQGNSA come from the germline V gene.

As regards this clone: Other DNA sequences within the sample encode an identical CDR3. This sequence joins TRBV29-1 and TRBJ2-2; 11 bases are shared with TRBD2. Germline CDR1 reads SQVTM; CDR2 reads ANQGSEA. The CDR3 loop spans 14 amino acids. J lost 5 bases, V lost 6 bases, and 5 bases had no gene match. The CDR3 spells CSVDSGGATGELFF. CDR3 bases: TGCAGCGTCGATAGCGGGGGGGCGACCGGGGAGCTGTTTTTT.

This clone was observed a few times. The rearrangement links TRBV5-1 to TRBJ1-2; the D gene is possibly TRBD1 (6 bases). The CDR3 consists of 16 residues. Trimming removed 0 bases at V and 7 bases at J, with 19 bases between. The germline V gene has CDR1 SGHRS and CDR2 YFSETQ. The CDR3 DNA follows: TGCGCCAGCAGCTTGGCGGTTGGCGGGGGGCTAGGTGGCTACACCTTC. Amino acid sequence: CASSLAVGGGLGGYTF.

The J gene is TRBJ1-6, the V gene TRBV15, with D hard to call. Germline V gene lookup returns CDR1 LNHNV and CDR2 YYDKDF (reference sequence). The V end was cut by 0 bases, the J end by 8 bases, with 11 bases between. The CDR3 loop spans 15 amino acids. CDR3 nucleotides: TGTGCCACCAGCAGAGATGCAGATCCTGATTCACCCCTCCACTTT. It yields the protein CATSRDADPDSPLHF.

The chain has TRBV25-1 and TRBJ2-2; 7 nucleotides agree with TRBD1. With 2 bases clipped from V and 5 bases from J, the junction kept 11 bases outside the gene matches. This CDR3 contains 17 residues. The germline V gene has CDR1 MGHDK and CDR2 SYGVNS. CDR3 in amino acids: CASSEAGARGWTGELFF. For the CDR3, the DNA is TGTGCCAGCAGTGAAGCCGGGGCCAGGGGGTGGACCGGGGAGCTGTTTTTT.

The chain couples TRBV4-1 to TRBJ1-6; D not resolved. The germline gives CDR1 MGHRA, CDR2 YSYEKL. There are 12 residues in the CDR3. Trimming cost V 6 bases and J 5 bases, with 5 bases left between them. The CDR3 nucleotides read TGCGCCAGCAGAGGACATAATTCACCCCTCCACTTT. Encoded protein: CASRGHNSPLHF.

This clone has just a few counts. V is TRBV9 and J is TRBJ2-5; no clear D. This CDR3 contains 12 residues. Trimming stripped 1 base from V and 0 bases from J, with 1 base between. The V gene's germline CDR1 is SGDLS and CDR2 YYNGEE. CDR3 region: CASSVYQETQYF. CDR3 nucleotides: TGTGCCAGCAGCGTATACCAAGAGACCCAGTACTTC.

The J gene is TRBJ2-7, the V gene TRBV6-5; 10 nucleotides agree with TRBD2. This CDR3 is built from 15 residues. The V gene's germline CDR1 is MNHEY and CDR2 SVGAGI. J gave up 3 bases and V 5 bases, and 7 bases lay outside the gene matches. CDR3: CASSVYTSGDYEQYF. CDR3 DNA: TGTGCCAGCAGTGTCTATACTAGCGGGGACTACGAGCAGTACTTC.

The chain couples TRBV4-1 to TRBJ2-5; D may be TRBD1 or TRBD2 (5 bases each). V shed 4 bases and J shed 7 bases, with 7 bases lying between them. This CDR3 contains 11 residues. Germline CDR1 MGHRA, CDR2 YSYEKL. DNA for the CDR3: TGCGCCAGCAGCCGGGACGGGACCCAGTACTTC. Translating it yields CASSRDGTQYF.

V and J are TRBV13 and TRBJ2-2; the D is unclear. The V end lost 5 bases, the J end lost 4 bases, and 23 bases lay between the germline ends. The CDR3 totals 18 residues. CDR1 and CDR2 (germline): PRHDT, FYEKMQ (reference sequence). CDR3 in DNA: TGTGCCAGCAGCCCGGTTGGGTTCGTGACACAAATCACCGGGGAGCTGTTTTTT. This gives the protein CASSPVGFVTQITGELFF.

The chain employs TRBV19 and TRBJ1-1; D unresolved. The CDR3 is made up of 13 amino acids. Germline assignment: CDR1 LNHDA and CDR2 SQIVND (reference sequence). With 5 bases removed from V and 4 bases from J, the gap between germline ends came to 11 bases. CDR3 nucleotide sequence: TGTGCCAGTAGTCGTACTTGGGCCACTGAAGCTTTCTTT. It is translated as CASSRTWATEAFF.

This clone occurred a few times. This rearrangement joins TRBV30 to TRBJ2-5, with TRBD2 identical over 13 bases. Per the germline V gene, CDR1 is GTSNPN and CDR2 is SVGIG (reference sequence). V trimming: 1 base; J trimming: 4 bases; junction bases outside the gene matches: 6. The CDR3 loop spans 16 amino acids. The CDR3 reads CAWSAPGLAGIETQYF. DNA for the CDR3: TGTGCCTGGAGTGCCCCGGGACTAGCGGGGATAGAGACCCAGTACTTC. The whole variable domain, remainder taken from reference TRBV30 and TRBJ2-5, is SQTIHQWPATLVQPVGSPLSLECTVEGTSNPNLYWYRQAAGRGLQLLFYSVGIGQISSEVPQNLSASRPQDRQFILSSKKLLLSDSGFYLCAWSAPGLAGIETQYFGPGTRLLVL.